This T cell receptor (beta chain) was recovered during a study of shared clonotypes between healthy human individuals. This CDR3 is 15 amino acids long. The germline V gene encodes CDR1 MGHRA and CDR2 YSYEKL. This clone was observed once. Using immunoSEQ multiplex PCR, the repertoire was profiled, and TCRdb retains in-frame clones only, with some absent. The sample has under 850,000 clones, 72% seen once. This TCR derives from a woman aged 30 to 39 in good health. What was sequenced was memory CD4+ T cells sorted from blood. As for subset: CD45RA-negative fraction. The chain employs TRBV4-1 and TRBJ2-5, with TRBD1 matching 12 bases. The J call may not be correct, given that the DNA end is closer to TRBJ2-7. The CDR3 region is CASSLGQGAAYEQYF. For the CDR3, the DNA is TGCGCCAGCAGCCTGGGACAGGGGGCGGCATACGAGCAGTACTTC.